What follows are 29 T cell receptor beta chains derived from one specimen sequenced in a study of T cells in Graves' hyperthyroidism and ophthalmopathy. Amplified TCR beta CDR3 regions derived from RNA transcripts. The TCR CDR3 was amplified in a first-round RT-PCR using the HTBI primer set. TCRdb itself ran the multiplex PCR reads through MiXCR, one entry per CDR3 protein. The data show around 400,000 distinct CDR3 sequences, roughly 15% seen once. Sequenced: blood. The receptors shown here come from a woman aged 60 to 75 with Graves' ophthalmopathy.

This clonotype was picked up many times. The J gene is TRBJ2-1, the V gene TRBV5-1, with 12 bases that match TRBD2. Per the germline V gene, CDR1 is SGHRS and CDR2 is YFSETQ. Germline trimming cut 3 bases from V and 10 bases from J; bases unmatched to any gene: 11. This CDR3 is 16 amino acids long. Here the CDR3 DNA reads TGCGCCAGCAGCTCCCTCCCTCTAGCGGGAGGGAACGAGCAGTTCTTC. The encoded protein is CASSSLPLAGGNEQFF.

The gene calls are TRBV29-1 and TRBJ1-2, with D maybe TRBD1 (5 bases). This CDR3 has 13 residues. Germline lookup yields CDR1 SQVTM and CDR2 ANQGSEA. The V and J ends lost 6 bases and 0 bases respectively, with 11 bases between them. The CDR3 DNA reads TGCAGCGTCGGGGGGACTTCTAACTATGGCTACACCTTC. Translated: CSVGGTSNYGYTF.

This clonotype occurred many times. The rearrangement uses TRBV5-1 and TRBJ2-3; TRBD1 matches at 9 bases. With 4 bases clipped from V and 2 bases from J, the junction kept 11 bases outside the gene matches. This CDR3 has 17 residues. Germline V CDR1 and CDR2: SGHRS, YFSETQ. The CDR3 DNA is TGCGCCAGCAGCGCCGGACCGGGACAGGGCGACACAGATACGCAGTATTTT. It yields the protein CASSAGPGQGDTDTQYF.

This clonotype has a count of ten or more. The gene calls are TRBV6-1 and TRBJ2-4; D is tentatively TRBD1 or TRBD2 (5 bases each). V was clipped by 6 bases and J by 2 bases, with 14 bases between them. Germline CDR1 and CDR2: MNHNS and SASEGT. The CDR3 runs to 15 residues. As DNA, the CDR3 is TGTGCCAGCAGCCCACATGGGACGTCCAAAAACATTCAGTACTTC. Translated, it gives CASSPHGTSKNIQYF.

This clonotype has ten or more counts. This rearrangement joins TRBV6-1 to TRBJ2-1; the D is unclear. Germline V gene data show CDR1 as MNHNS and CDR2 as SASEGT. The CDR3 consists of 15 residues. V dropped 6 bases and J dropped 4 bases, with 16 bases sitting between them. CDR3 sequence reads: CASSSRAGDYNEQFF. The CDR3 DNA is TGTGCCAGCAGCTCCAGAGCTGGGGATTACAATGAGCAGTTCTTC.

The table lists this clonotype with a count of one. The V gene is TRBV28, the J gene TRBJ2-2; the D gene is possibly TRBD1 (6 bases). V dropped 1 base and J dropped 5 bases, with 11 bases sitting between them. CDR3 length: 15 amino acids. The germline CDR1 and CDR2 sequences are MDHEN and SYDVKM. CDR3: CASSLYLQGTGELFF. The CDR3 DNA reads as TGTGCCAGCAGTTTATATCTTCAGGGGACCGGGGAGCTGTTTTTT. The variable domain in full, with the rest retrieved from reference TRBV28 and TRBJ2-2, is DVKVTQSSRYLVKRTGEKVFLECVQDMDHENMFWYRQDPGLGLRLIYFSYDVKMKEKGDIPEGYSVSREKKERFSLILESASTNQTSMYLCASSLYLQGTGELFFGEGSRLTVL.

The chain combines TRBV11-2 with TRBJ2-5, with D perhaps TRBD1 (6 bases). Germline CDR1 SGHAT, CDR2 FQNNGV. The V gene lost 4 bases and the J gene lost 6 bases, with 15 bases spanning the gap. The CDR3 covers 14 residues. CDR3 loop: CASSSDSNGQTQYF. CDR3 DNA: TGTGCCAGCAGCTCGGACAGCAATGGCCAGACCCAGTACTTC.

This clonotype was detected ten times or more. The chain combines TRBV11-2 with TRBJ2-5, with D perhaps TRBD1 or TRBD2 (5 bases each). V gave up 1 base and J gave up 7 bases, with 10 bases separating them. The CDR3 spans 13 residues. The germline V gene encodes CDR1 SGHAT and CDR2 FQNNGV. This CDR3 is CASSLAGPGTQYF. CDR3 in DNA: TGTGCCAGCAGCTTAGCGGGGCCGGGGACCCAGTACTTC.

This chain links TRBV19 with TRBJ2-1; D remains unclear. V was cut by 7 bases and J by 6 bases, with 16 bases left in between. CDR1 and CDR2 (germline): LNHDA, SQIVND (reference sequence). This CDR3 is 14 amino acids long. Here the CDR3 reads CASTVHETINEQFF. The CDR3 coding sequence is TGTGCCAGTACGGTCCATGAGACAATCAATGAGCAGTTCTTC.

At least ten counts were recorded for this clonotype. This rearrangement joins TRBV4-2 to TRBJ2-7, with D hard to call. Germline assignment: CDR1 LGHNA and CDR2 YNFKEQ. Between the trimmed V and J ends, which lost 0 bases and 5 bases, there was a span of 14 bases. This CDR3 contains 15 residues. CDR3 DNA: TGTGCCAGCAGCCAAGAATCCCGGGCCTTCCACGAGCAGTACTTC. Translating it yields CASSQESRAFHEQYF.

The sample holds many counts of this clonotype. This chain links TRBV5-8 with TRBJ2-1, with TRBD2 matching over 8 bases. V gave up 6 bases and J gave up 7 bases; unmatched junction bases: 15. Per germline, CDR1 SGHTS and CDR2 YDEGEE. This CDR3 contains 16 residues. CDR3 coding DNA: TGTGCCAGCATCACAGAGGTAGCGGGAAGCCGAAATGAGCAGTTCTTC. It codes for CASITEVAGSRNEQFF.

The chain carries TRBV14 and TRBJ2-1; D might be TRBD1 or TRBD2, each matching 5 bases. The CDR3 consists of 15 residues. The V end lost 1 base, the J end lost 5 bases, and 12 bases lay between the germline ends. Germline assignment: CDR1 SGHDN and CDR2 FVKESK. CDR3 loop: CASSQARGSDNEQFF. The CDR3 DNA is TGTGCCAGCAGCCAAGCGAGGGGATCCGACAATGAGCAGTTCTTC.

This clonotype was counted a few times. The genes are TRBV24-1 and TRBJ2-5; possibly TRBD1 or TRBD2 for D (5 bases each). Germline V gene sequence: CDR1 KGHDR, CDR2 SFDVKD. V was pared by 10 bases and J by 0 bases, with 8 bases between. CDR3 length: 12 residues. In DNA form, the CDR3 reads TGTGCCACAGGGACCGACCAAGAGACCCAGTACTTC. Its protein is CATGTDQETQYF.

This clonotype has at least ten counts. The V gene is TRBV20-1, the J gene TRBJ2-4; TRBD2 matches 15 bases. Germline CDR1 DFQATT, CDR2 SNEGSKA (reference sequence). The CDR3 loop spans 18 amino acids. V shed 3 bases, J shed 1 base, and the junction held 7 bases outside the gene matches. CDR3 bases: TGCAGTGCTAGTTGGACTAGCGGGAGGGCCAGCGCCAAAAACATTCAGTACTTC. It yields the protein CSASWTSGRASAKNIQYF.

This clonotype has a handful of counts. The chain is built from TRBV2 and TRBJ1-5, with D uncertain. Germline V gene sequence: CDR1 SNHLY, CDR2 FYNNEI. Trimming removed 1 base at V and 3 bases at J, with 13 bases between. The CDR3 totals 16 residues. CDR3 bases: TGTGCCAGCAGTGAAGAGTGGGCCTCGGACAATCAGCCCCAGCATTTT. It specifies CASSEEWASDNQPQHF.

This clonotype occurred a few times. The chain recombines TRBV24-1 with TRBJ2-3; D may be TRBD1 (6 bases). The CDR3 has 14 residues. The V gene lost 6 bases and the J gene lost 6 bases, with 15 bases spanning the gap. Germline V gene sequence: CDR1 KGHDR, CDR2 SFDVKD. The CDR3 reads CATSRGSATDTQYF. The CDR3 region has the DNA TGTGCCACCAGTAGGGGGTCGGCGACCGATACGCAGTATTTT.

The chain recombines TRBV5-1 with TRBJ1-2; D may be TRBD1 (5 bases). V lost 0 bases and J lost 5, with 14 bases in between. Germline V gene data show CDR1 as SGHRS and CDR2 as YFSETQ. This CDR3 is 15 amino acids long. Here the CDR3 reads CASSLGGGDPYGYTF. The CDR3 DNA reads TGCGCCAGCAGCTTGGGCGGGGGAGACCCTTATGGCTACACCTTC.

The chain combines TRBV5-1 with TRBJ1-2, with D possibly matching TRBD1 (6 bases). The CDR3 is made up of 13 amino acids. Germline values: CDR1 SGHRS, CDR2 YFSETQ. V lost 6 bases, J lost 3 bases, and 12 bases lay in between. Written as DNA, the CDR3 is TGCGCCAGCATCATTCGACAGGACTATGGCTACACCTTC. Translating it yields CASIIRQDYGYTF. Variable domain in full (rest from reference TRBV5-1 and TRBJ1-2): KAGVTQTPRYLIKTRGQQVTLSCSPISGHRSVSWYQQTPGQGLQFLFEYFSETQRNKGNFPGRFSGRQFSNSRSEMNVSTLELGDSALYLCASIIRQDYGYTFGSGTRLTVV.

V gene TRBV15 combines with J gene TRBJ2-7; a weak D match, TRBD2 (6 bases). The CDR3 contains 17 residues. CDR1 is LNHNV, CDR2 YYDKDF, per germline (reference sequence). V was cut by 0 bases and J by 3 bases, with 18 bases left in between. The chain's CDR3 is CATSRDRGGAQYYEQYF. In nucleotides, the CDR3 is TGTGCCACCAGCAGAGATAGGGGAGGAGCCCAGTACTACGAGCAGTACTTC.

This clonotype was counted at least ten times. V and J are TRBV6-1 and TRBJ2-2, with D perhaps being TRBD1 or TRBD2 (5 bases each). The CDR3 consists of 17 residues. The germline V gene has CDR1 MNHNS and CDR2 SASEGT. Between the trimmed V and J ends, which lost 7 bases and 0 bases, there was a span of 18 bases. CDR3 region: CASTPSRGRTNTGELFF. The CDR3 nucleotides are TGTGCCAGCACCCCCTCTAGGGGACGGACGAACACCGGGGAGCTGTTTTTT.

This clonotype was recorded at least ten times. This sequence joins TRBV3-1 and TRBJ2-7, with D perhaps being TRBD1 or TRBD2 (5 bases each). This CDR3 has 15 amino acids. Germline V gives CDR1 LGHDT, CDR2 YNNKEL (reference sequence). V dropped 1 base and J dropped 5 bases, with 15 bases sitting between them. The CDR3 sequence: CASSQVGTWVHEQYF. The CDR3 DNA sequence: TGTGCCAGCAGCCAAGTCGGGACGTGGGTCCACGAGCAGTACTTC.

The sample holds many counts of this clonotype. This sequence may be a read error, since a much larger clone differs from it by one base. This chain connects TRBV2 to TRBJ1-1; possibly TRBD1 for D (6 bases). CDR3 size: 16 residues. Trimming took off 6 bases at V and 0 bases at J, with 17 bases between the two ends. The germline CDR1 and CDR2 sequences are SNHLY and FYNNEI. CDR3: CASRGGQVLMNTEAFF. CDR3 coding DNA: TGTGCCAGCAGGGGGGGCCAGGTCCTAATGAACACTGAAGCTTTCTTT.

The chain is built from TRBV2 and TRBJ1-5; 7 bases map to TRBD1. CDR1 and CDR2 (germline): SNHLY, FYNNEI. The junction had 9 bases not matched to a gene; V was cut back by 10 bases and J by 3 bases. This CDR3 has 14 amino acids. The chain's CDR3 is CATRQGSPNQPQHF. The CDR3 nucleotides are TGTGCCACTAGACAGGGAAGCCCCAATCAGCCCCAGCATTTT.

This clonotype was seen at least ten times. The chain employs TRBV5-1 and TRBJ2-7, with 9 bases fitting TRBD1. The CDR3 is made up of 15 amino acids. Germline V CDR1 and CDR2: SGHRS, YFSETQ. V lost 4 bases, J lost 2 bases, and 7 bases stayed unmatched. The CDR3 reads CASSQGTGSTYEQYF. The CDR3 coding sequence is TGCGCCAGCAGCCAAGGGACAGGGAGTACCTACGAGCAGTACTTC.

This clonotype was detected many times. This chain uses TRBV15 with TRBJ2-7, with D maybe TRBD2 (6 bases). Per the germline V gene, CDR1 is LNHNV and CDR2 is YYDKDF (reference sequence). CDR3 size: 13 residues. V dropped 1 base and J dropped 7 bases, with 11 bases sitting between them. The CDR3: CATSRVPGEEQYF. DNA for the CDR3: TGTGCCACCAGCAGAGTACCGGGGGAAGAGCAGTACTTC.

CDR3 nucleotides: TGTGCCAGTAGCAAGGACAGGTCCTCCTACAATGAGCAGTTCTTC. It yields the protein CASSKDRSSYNEQFF. The chain recombines TRBV19 with TRBJ2-1; 7 nucleotides line up with TRBD1. CDR1 LNHDA and CDR2 SQIVND come from the germline V gene (reference sequence). This CDR3 has 15 residues. With V trimmed by 6 bases and J by 0 bases, 5 bases remained unmatched.

The gene calls are TRBV11-2 and TRBJ2-1; TRBD1 is a possible D gene (6 bases). This CDR3 has 15 residues. Germline V CDR1 and CDR2: SGHAT, FQNNGV. Trimming pared 7 bases from V and 1 base from J, leaving 14 bases between. The CDR3 reads CASTRPRGSYNEQFF. DNA of the CDR3: TGTGCCAGCACCCGACCCAGGGGTTCCTACAATGAGCAGTTCTTC.

This clonotype appeared many times. The chain is built from TRBV2 and TRBJ2-7; D is perhaps TRBD1 (6 bases). This CDR3 has 15 residues. Per germline, CDR1 SNHLY and CDR2 FYNNEI. V lost 5 bases and J lost 5, with 19 bases in between. CDR3 DNA sequence: TGTGCCAGCAGTCAAACGCGGACAGTGAAAAACGAGCAGTACTTC. It translates to CASSQTRTVKNEQYF.

In this sample, this clonotype turned up a few times. The V gene is TRBV4-1, the J gene TRBJ1-4; D possibly corresponds to TRBD1 (5 bases). Trimming took 4 bases from V and 7 from J, leaving 16 bases between them. CDR3 length: 15 amino acids. CDR1 MGHRA and CDR2 YSYEKL come from the germline V gene. The CDR3 DNA follows: TGCGCCAGCAGCCCAAGTGGGGGAATGGGTGAAAAACTGTTTTTT. It codes for CASSPSGGMGEKLFF.